A single sample is the source of the 30 T cell receptor beta chains below, sequenced in a study of response to subunit inactivated influenza vaccine. A single record per CDR3 protein comes from TCRdb applying MiXCR to the RT-PCR reads. The table includes 650,000 to 800,000 distinct CDR3 sequences, about a fifth detected once. The sample consisted of PBMCs from blood, taken 5 days after vaccination. The origin of the receptors is a man in his fifties who received an inactivated influenza vaccine.

This clonotype was counted between two and nine times. V and J are TRBV11-2 and TRBJ2-1; D gene ambiguous. This CDR3 has 16 residues. The V gene lost 0 bases and the J gene lost 6 bases, with 15 bases spanning the gap. Germline lookup yields CDR1 SGHAT and CDR2 FQNNGV. CDR3 sequence (DNA): TGTGCCAGCAGCTTAGATCGCAGCTACAACGGCAATGAGCAGTTCTTC. This encodes CASSLDRSYNGNEQFF. The full variable domain, its missing parts supplied by reference TRBV11-2 and TRBJ2-1, is EAGVAQSPRYKIIEKRQSVAFWCNPISGHATLYWYQQILGQGPKLLIQFQNNGVVDDSQLPKDRFSAERLKGVDSTLKIQPAKLEDSAVYLCASSLDRSYNGNEQFFGPGTRLTVL.

This clonotype occurred a few times. The chain employs TRBV11-1 and TRBJ2-1; 8 nucleotides align to TRBD2. The ends lost 4 bases at V and 10 bases at J; junction bases unmatched: 6. This CDR3 is built from 13 residues. In germline, CDR1 is SGHAT, CDR2 FQDESV (reference sequence). CDR3 region: CASSWREVGEQFF. CDR3 in DNA: TGTGCCAGCAGCTGGCGGGAGGTAGGGGAGCAGTTCTTC.

This clonotype showed up just a few times. The chain joins TRBV20-1 to TRBJ2-1; D possibly matches TRBD1 or TRBD2 (5 bases each). The CDR3 covers 14 residues. CDR1 DFQATT and CDR2 SNEGSKA come from the germline V gene (reference sequence). The V gene lost 6 bases and the J gene lost 2 bases, with 14 bases spanning the gap. The CDR3 DNA sequence: TGCAGTGCCCGTACGGTGGGGGCCTACAATGAGCAGTTCTTC. This gives the protein CSARTVGAYNEQFF.

This clonotype occurred many times. V and J are TRBV7-2 and TRBJ1-1; D uncertain. The length of the CDR3 is 11 residues. Trimming left V 10 bases short and J 1 base short, with 7 bases between. Looked up from germline, CDR1 is SGHTA and CDR2 is FQGNSA. Here the CDR3 reads CATRQNTEAFF. The CDR3 DNA follows: TGTGCCACTAGGCAGAACACTGAAGCTTTCTTT.

A few counts support this clonotype. The chain couples TRBV7-2 to TRBJ2-5; D is unresolved. This CDR3 is built from 13 residues. Germline V gives CDR1 SGHTA, CDR2 FQGNSA. V was shortened by 3 bases and J by 5 bases, with 10 bases between the two germline ends. The CDR3 sequence: CASSFTGWETQYF. CDR3 nucleotide sequence: TGTGCCAGCAGCTTCACCGGGTGGGAGACCCAGTACTTC.

This clonotype was counted once. The J gene is TRBJ2-5, the V gene TRBV4-1, with TRBD1 matching 10 bases. Trimming removed 4 bases from V and 5 bases from J; junction bases left unmatched: 10. In germline, CDR1 is MGHRA, CDR2 YSYEKL. The CDR3 consists of 16 residues. CDR3 region: CASSRTTGGLGETQYF. The CDR3 DNA sequence: TGCGCCAGCAGCCGAACGACAGGGGGCTTAGGTGAGACCCAGTACTTC.

The gene calls are TRBV28 and TRBJ2-5; tentative D call: TRBD1 (5 bases). The CDR3 covers 14 residues. The germline V and J ends were trimmed by 5 bases and 5 bases, with 15 bases remaining between them. Germline V lookup: CDR1 MDHEN, CDR2 SYDVKM. For the CDR3, the DNA is TGTGCCAGCAGTCCTAAACAGGCTCCGGAGACCCAGTACTTC. Its translation: CASSPKQAPETQYF.

This chain joins TRBV4-2 and TRBJ2-4; 9 bases fit TRBD2. The trim removed 6 bases at V and 3 bases at J, leaving 12 bases unmatched. CDR1 is LGHNA and CDR2 is YNFKEQ in the germline V gene. CDR3 length: 17 residues. The CDR3 spells CASRLMGGRADKNIQYF. CDR3 in DNA: TGTGCCAGCAGGCTAATGGGCGGGAGGGCCGACAAAAACATTCAGTACTTC.

The chain recombines TRBV20-1 with TRBJ1-1, with TRBD1 matching 9 bases. V was clipped by 2 bases and J by 2 bases; unmatched bases: 3. The CDR3 is 14 amino acids. The germline CDR1 and CDR2 sequences are DFQATT and SNEGSKA (reference sequence). In DNA form, the CDR3 reads TGCAGTGCTAGAACGGGACAGGGAAACACTGAAGCTTTCTTT. Its translation is CSARTGQGNTEAFF.

This clonotype was seen many times. The gene calls are TRBV12-3 or TRBV12-4 and TRBJ2-1; D unclear. Trimming cost V 5 bases and J 4 bases, with 9 bases left between them. The CDR3 sequence is 13 residues long. The CDR3 reads CASSPDGYNEQFF. The DNA of the CDR3 is TGTGCCAGCAGTCCCGACGGTTACAATGAGCAGTTCTTC.

This chain connects TRBV29-1 to TRBJ2-3; tentatively, D is TRBD1 (6 bases). V dropped 4 bases and J dropped 0 bases, with 14 bases sitting between them. There are 15 residues in the CDR3. CDR1 and CDR2 from the germline V gene are SQVTM and ANQGSEA. The CDR3 nucleotides are TGCAGCGTTGCGGTTACGGGACAAAGCACAGATACGCAGTATTTT. This translates into CSVAVTGQSTDTQYF.

The V gene is TRBV28, the J gene TRBJ2-1; 7 bases fit TRBD2. CDR1 MDHEN and CDR2 SYDVKM come from the germline V gene. Trimming cost V 4 bases and J 10 bases; bases outside gene matches: 7. The CDR3 is 13 amino acids. The CDR3 spells CASSSGGSREQFF. CDR3 nucleotide sequence: TGTGCCAGCAGTTCCGGCGGGAGTCGAGAGCAGTTCTTC.

The chain links TRBV29-1 to TRBJ2-1; D unclear. The V and J ends lost 3 bases and 3 bases respectively, with 6 bases between them. This CDR3 spans 12 amino acids. Germline lookup yields CDR1 SQVTM and CDR2 ANQGSEA. The CDR3: CSVDLFYNEQFF. CDR3 DNA sequence: TGCAGCGTTGATCTCTTCTACAATGAGCAGTTCTTC.

The rearrangement uses TRBV5-1 and TRBJ2-1, with 10 bases aligning to TRBD2. Germline loops: CDR1 SGHRS, CDR2 YFSETQ. With 5 bases clipped from V and 7 bases from J, the junction kept 3 bases outside the gene matches. The CDR3 sequence is 13 residues long. CDR3 DNA: TGCGCCAGCAGGGGGACTAGCGATAATGAGCAGTTCTTC. It is translated as CASRGTSDNEQFF.

This clonotype turned up a few times. This chain joins TRBV11-2 and TRBJ2-1; no definite D call. V was cut by 0 bases and J by 2 bases, with 8 bases left in between. Germline CDR1 is SGHAT and CDR2 is FQNNGV. The CDR3 has 15 amino acids. The CDR3 bases are TGTGCCAGCAGCTTAGAGGCCGCAACCTACAATGAGCAGTTCTTC. The encoded protein is CASSLEAATYNEQFF. Combining the CDR3 with reference TRBV11-2 and TRBJ2-1 gives the whole variable domain EAGVAQSPRYKIIEKRQSVAFWCNPISGHATLYWYQQILGQGPKLLIQFQNNGVVDDSQLPKDRFSAERLKGVDSTLKIQPAKLEDSAVYLCASSLEAATYNEQFFGPGTRLTVL.

Ten or more counts support this clonotype. The V gene is TRBV5-1, the J gene TRBJ1-2; D not resolved. Deletions cut 0 bases from V and 3 bases from J, with 6 bases between. The CDR3 contains 13 residues. CDR1 is SGHRS, CDR2 YFSETQ, per germline. This chain's CDR3 is CASSLGSHYGYTF. The DNA of the CDR3 is TGCGCCAGCAGCTTGGGCAGTCACTATGGCTACACCTTC.

The genes are TRBV10-3 and TRBJ1-2; no clear D gene. The CDR3 contains 14 residues. Germline V lookup: CDR1 ENHRY, CDR2 SYGVKD. The ends were cut back, 7 bases at V and 0 bases at J, with 12 bases in the middle. CDR3 nucleotide sequence: TGTGCCATCACCATGGAGGGCGCTAACTATGGCTACACCTTC. It yields the protein CAITMEGANYGYTF.

The chain combines TRBV7-9 with TRBJ1-4, with D possibly matching TRBD1 (6 bases). The germline V gene encodes CDR1 SEHNR and CDR2 FQNEAQ (reference sequence). Between the trimmed V and J ends, which lost 3 bases and 0 bases, there was a span of 14 bases. This CDR3 comprises 17 residues. CDR3 DNA sequence: TGTGCCAGCAGCTTGGTCGGGGGCGCCGCAACTAATGAAAAACTGTTTTTT. Amino acids: CASSLVGGAATNEKLFF.

The rearrangement uses TRBV20-1 and TRBJ2-7; 7 nucleotides match TRBD2. CDR1 is DFQATT and CDR2 is SNEGSKA in the germline V gene (reference sequence). V lost 2 bases and J lost 0; bases outside the gene matches: 4. The CDR3 has 14 residues. Written as DNA, the CDR3 is TGCAGTGCTAGATTCGCTAGCGGCTCCTACGAGCAGTACTTC. As protein: CSARFASGSYEQYF.

Only a few counts were recorded for this clonotype. DNA of the CDR3: TGTGCCAGCAAGGGGGCAGAAGCTTTCTTT. Encoded protein: CASKGAEAFF. The genes are TRBV6-6 and TRBJ1-1; 7 bases fit TRBD1. Losses at the gene ends were 7 bases for V and 8 bases for J; bases not matched to a gene: 1. This CDR3 has 10 amino acids. CDR1 is MNHNY, CDR2 SVGAGI, per germline (reference sequence).

Only a few counts were recorded for this clonotype. The chain links TRBV11-3 to TRBJ2-7; 8 bases map to TRBD1. The CDR3 is made up of 14 amino acids. With V trimmed by 5 bases and J by 2 bases, 5 bases remained unmatched. Germline assignment: CDR1 SGHNT and CDR2 YENEEA. The CDR3 loop reads CASSMGQVPYEQYF. CDR3 bases: TGTGCCAGCAGCATGGGACAGGTCCCCTACGAGCAGTACTTC.

This clonotype occurred a few times. The gene calls are TRBV20-1 and TRBJ1-4; possibly TRBD1 for D (6 bases). The germline V gene has CDR1 DFQATT and CDR2 SNEGSKA (reference sequence). The CDR3 sequence is 14 residues long. Trimming stripped 5 bases from V and 5 bases from J, with 15 bases between. Here the CDR3 DNA reads TGCAGTGCTTTGGACAGACGGGGGAATGAAAAACTGTTTTTT. Encoded protein: CSALDRRGNEKLFF.

The rearrangement links TRBV5-1 to TRBJ2-1; a possible D gene is TRBD1 (5 bases). The CDR3 sequence is 16 residues long. Looked up from germline, CDR1 is SGHRS and CDR2 is YFSETQ. V was pared by 0 bases and J by 2 bases, with 12 bases between. DNA for the CDR3: TGCGCCAGCAGCTTGGCACAGGCCGCGCCCTACAATGAGCAGTTCTTC. This gives the protein CASSLAQAAPYNEQFF.

The J gene is TRBJ1-1, the V gene TRBV6-5, with D unclear. Trimming took 0 bases from V and 4 from J, leaving 3 bases between them. CDR1 and CDR2 (germline): MNHEY, SVGAGI. This CDR3 has 12 amino acids. The CDR3, as DNA: TGTGCCAGCAGTTACTCCGCCACTGAAGCTTTCTTT. This translates into CASSYSATEAFF.

The J gene is TRBJ1-5, the V gene TRBV27; D ambiguous. The germline V gene encodes CDR1 MNHEY and CDR2 SMNVEV (reference sequence). V lost 5 bases and J lost 7, with 24 bases in between. The CDR3 spans 17 residues. CDR3 amino acids: CASSVSSSSGKGQPQHF. CDR3 nucleotides: TGTGCCAGCAGTGTCTCCTCCTCTTCGGGGAAGGGACAGCCCCAGCATTTT.

This chain connects TRBV2 to TRBJ2-1; D might be TRBD1 (6 bases). V dropped 1 base and J dropped 9 bases, with 10 bases sitting between them. CDR3 length equals 13 residues. Germline CDR1 SNHLY, CDR2 FYNNEI. CDR3 amino acids: CASSEGTEVEQFF. In DNA form, the CDR3 reads TGTGCCAGCAGTGAAGGGACAGAGGTTGAGCAGTTCTTC.

This clonotype appeared a few times. This chain's CDR3 is CASSKSGVEAYEQYF. CDR3 in DNA: TGTGCCAGCAGCAAATCAGGGGTCGAAGCCTACGAGCAGTACTTC. The chain joins TRBV5-5 to TRBJ2-7, with TRBD1 as a possible D gene (6 bases). This CDR3 region has 15 residues. The V gene's germline CDR1 is SGHKS and CDR2 YYEKEE (reference sequence). V was cut by 4 bases and J by 2 bases, with 16 bases left in between.

This sequence joins TRBV7-2 and TRBJ2-2; TRBD1 matches at 7 bases. CDR1 and CDR2 from the germline V gene are SGHTA and FQGNSA. V lost 4 bases, J lost 6 bases, and 5 bases stayed unmatched. The CDR3 loop spans 14 amino acids. The chain's CDR3 is CASSYDRVSGELFF. As DNA, the CDR3 is TGTGCCAGCAGCTATGACAGGGTCTCCGGGGAGCTGTTTTTT.

In this sample, this clonotype turned up a few times. The chain couples TRBV15 to TRBJ1-5; D is undetermined. Trimming left V 0 bases short and J 5 bases short, with 14 bases between. Germline CDR1 reads LNHNV; CDR2 reads YYDKDF (reference sequence). The CDR3 spans 16 residues. CDR3 sequence reads: CATSRDRGVWDQPQHF. The DNA for the CDR3 is TGTGCCACCAGCAGAGACCGCGGGGTATGGGATCAGCCCCAGCATTTT.

The V gene is TRBV30, the J gene TRBJ2-7, with D unresolved. CDR1 is GTSNPN and CDR2 is SVGIG in the germline V gene (reference sequence). The CDR3 loop spans 11 amino acids. V lost 2 bases and J 3 bases, leaving 5 bases between the germline ends. The DNA of the CDR3 is TGTGCCTGGAGTCGAAACTACGAGCAGTACTTC. Amino acids: CAWSRNYEQYF.